The entry below describes one TCR beta chain. Antigen specificity is unknown. The entry originates in a study of response to subunit inactivated influenza vaccine. Findings and caveats of the study: Each seasonal flu vaccination may recruit only limited new T cells, authors suggested.

Germline assignment: CDR1 SGHDT and CDR2 YYEEEE. Trimming stripped 4 bases from V and 7 bases from J, with 18 bases between. There are 15 residues in the CDR3. TCRdb fed the RT-PCR reads into MiXCR, producing one record per CDR3 protein. The table has hundreds of thousands of distinct CDR3 sequences, approximately 24% seen once. Sequenced here: CD4+ T cells sorted from PBMCs, sampled around 5 days after vaccination. V gene TRBV5-6 combines with J gene TRBJ1-5, with a tentative D call TRBD1 (6 bases). This receptor was obtained from a man aged 45 to 65 who received an inactivated influenza vaccine. This chain's CDR3 is CASSQTGAGDQPQHF. CDR3 DNA sequence: TGTGCCAGCAGCCAGACGGGGGCGGGGGACCAGCCCCAGCATTTT.